What follows describes a single T cell receptor (beta chain). In this sample, this clone turned up once. The clone's antigen remains unknown. Base qualities are not at hand, and no much larger clone is one base apart. Synthetic TCR analog templates were spiked into each PCR so that absolute template abundance could be estimated from read counts. Using the immunoSEQ assay, TCRbeta CDR3 regions were amplified from genomic DNA with bias-controlled V and J gene primers. Rearranged TCRbeta segments were sequenced at approximately 20X coverage. The source study handled its data this way. Clustering was used to correct sequencing errors, and CDR3s were annotated against IMGT to assign V, D and J genes. Out-of-frame and stop-codon sequences were excluded, and only productive TCRbeta rearrangements were used in downstream analyses. Clonality was computed as one minus Shannon entropy normalized by the log of the number of unique productive sequences. Clones differing between time points or between blood and tumor were identified by Fisher's exact test with Benjamini-Hochberg correction at adjusted p below 0.01. As stored in TCRdb, this immuneACCESS dataset retains in-frame rearrangements with V and J assigned. A fraction of the clones does not appear; measured against another copy, unresolved V genes explain less than half of the discrepancy, and the remainder lacks a known reason. That table gives V, J and clone size, and the DNA gave D and trimming. This sample holds approximately 70,000 clones; around 90% were observed only once. The top ten constitute less than 3.5% of the sample.

This sample is drawn from a study of PD-L1 blockade in urothelial cancer (dated by TCRdb to the late 2010s). For the study in its entirety: Every patient began therapy at some point between 2013 and 2015 and was given atezolizumab 1,200 mg intravenously every 3 weeks. Twenty-five of 29 patients were identified as males with urothelial cancer of bladder origin, and a prior smoking history was reported by 18 of 29 patients. Patients had an ECOG performance status of 0 or 1 and had received between 0 and 3 prior chemotherapy regimens. Blood samples were analyzed at 3 weeks after treatment start (second dose) and at 6 weeks after treatment start. Blood samples yielded a median of around 150,000 T cells and roughly 83,000 unique TCRs, with median clonality 0.080. The study, an exploratory multi-omic analysis, examined somatic, immune and clinical correlates of response to PD-L1 blockade with atezolizumab in urothelial cancer. TCR sequencing covered pretreatment tumor samples and matched, serially collected peripheral blood taken before and after atezolizumab treatment. Durable clinical benefit was defined as progression-free survival longer than 6 months, and TCR features were also tested against progression-free and overall survival. In the same patients, whole exome sequencing and RNA sequencing of pretreatment tumors were performed in addition to TCR sequencing. About 10 patients achieved durable clinical benefit and approximately 20 did not. Pretreatment blood TCR-seq was available for about 28 patients, at least one posttreatment blood collection was obtained for around 25 patients, and tumor TCR-seq was available for around 25 patients. General conclusions and limits of the study: Improved progression-free and overall survival was found to be associated with pretreatment peripheral blood TCR clonality below the median. Greater expansion of tumor-associated TCR clones in peripheral blood 3 weeks after the start of treatment was observed in patients with durable benefit (n of about 20, p = 0.022). Because of the small sample size (n ≈ 29) and the many exploratory analyses performed, the results are intended to be regarded as hypothesis-generating.

From a lookup of the germline V gene, CDR1 and CDR2 are SGHRS and YFSETQ. V trim: 2 bases; J trim: 4 bases; unmatched bases: 6. From cysteine to phenylalanine, the CDR3 is 16 amino acids long. Solely the CDR3 DNA is kept, with 48 bases framed from the first base. A cohort of about 30 patients with locally advanced or metastatic urothelial carcinoma, treated at Memorial Sloan Kettering on a trial protocol, was included. Peripheral blood mononuclear cells were collected from each patient pretreatment and during treatment, giving between 1 and 8 total time points per patient. The Qiagen DNeasy Blood extraction kit was used to purify genomic DNA from total PBMCs and from tumor samples. PBMCs were collected pretreatment and during treatment, and were isolated and stored as previously described.

The sample here was PBMCs, taken around atezolizumab (anti-PD-L1) treatment. Here the chain combines TRBV5-1 and TRBJ2-1; 10 bases in between match TRBD2. The receptor was isolated from a man between 60 and 70 years old with urothelial cancer. The nucleotide sequence reads TGCGCCAGCAGCTTTCTAGCGGGGGAAGGGTACAATGAGCAGTTCTTC. The encoded protein is CASSFLAGEGYNEQFF. The full variable domain, with segments outside the CDR3 supplied by the reference TRBV5-1 and TRBJ2-1 proteins, appears as KAGVTQTPRYLIKTRGQQVTLSCSPISGHRSVSWYQQTPGQGLQFLFEYFSETQRNKGNFPGRFSGRQFSNSRSEMNVSTLELGDSALYLCASSFLAGEGYNEQFFGPGTRLTVL.